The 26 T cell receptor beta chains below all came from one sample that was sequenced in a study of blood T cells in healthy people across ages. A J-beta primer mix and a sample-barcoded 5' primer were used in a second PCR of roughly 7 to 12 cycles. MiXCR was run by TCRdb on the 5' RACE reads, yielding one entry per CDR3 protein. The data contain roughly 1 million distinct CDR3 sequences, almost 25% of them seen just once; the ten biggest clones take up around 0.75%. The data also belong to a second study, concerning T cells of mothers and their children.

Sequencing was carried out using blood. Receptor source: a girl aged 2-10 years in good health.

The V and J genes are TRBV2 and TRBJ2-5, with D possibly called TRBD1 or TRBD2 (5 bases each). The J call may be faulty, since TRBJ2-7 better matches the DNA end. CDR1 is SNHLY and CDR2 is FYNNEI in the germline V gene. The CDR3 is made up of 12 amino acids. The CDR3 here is CASIGTAYEQYF. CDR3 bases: TGTGCCAGCATTGGGACGGCCTACGAGCAGTACTTC.

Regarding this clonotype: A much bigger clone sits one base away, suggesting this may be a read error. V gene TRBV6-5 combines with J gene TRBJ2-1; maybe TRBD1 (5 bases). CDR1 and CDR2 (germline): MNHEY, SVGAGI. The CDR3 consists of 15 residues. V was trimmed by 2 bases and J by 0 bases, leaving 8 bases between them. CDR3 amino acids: CASSYGASSYNEQFF. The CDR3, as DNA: TGTGCCAGCAGTTACGGGGCGAGCTCCTACAATGAGCAGTTCTTC.

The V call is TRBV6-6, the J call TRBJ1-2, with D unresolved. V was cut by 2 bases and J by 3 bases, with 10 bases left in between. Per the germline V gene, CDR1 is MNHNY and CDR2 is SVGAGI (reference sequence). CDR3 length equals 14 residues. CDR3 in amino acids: CASSYERRHYGYTF. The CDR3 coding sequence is TGTGCCAGCAGTTACGAAAGGCGTCACTATGGCTACACCTTC.

CDR3 DNA: TGCGCCAGCAGCCAAGAGTGGCTCCGGGAATATAATGAGCAGTTCTTC. Residues: CASSQEWLREYNEQFF. The V gene is TRBV4-3, the J gene TRBJ2-1; possible D gene TRBD2, 5 bases. Germline assignment: CDR1 LGHNA and CDR2 YSLEER. V was clipped by 0 bases and J by 7 bases, with 16 bases between them. The CDR3 spans 16 residues.

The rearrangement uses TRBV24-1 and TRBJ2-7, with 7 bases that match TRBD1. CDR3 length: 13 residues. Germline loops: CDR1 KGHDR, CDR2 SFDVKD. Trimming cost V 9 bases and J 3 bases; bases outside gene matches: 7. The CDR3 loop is CATVRGKGYEQYF. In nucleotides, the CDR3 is TGTGCCACCGTCAGGGGGAAAGGCTACGAGCAGTACTTC.

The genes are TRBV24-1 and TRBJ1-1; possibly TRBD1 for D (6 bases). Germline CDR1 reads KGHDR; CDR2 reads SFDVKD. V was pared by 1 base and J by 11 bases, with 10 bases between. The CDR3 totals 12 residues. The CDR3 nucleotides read TGTGCCACCAGTGATTTCAAGGGGGAGGCTTTCTTT. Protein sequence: CATSDFKGEAFF.

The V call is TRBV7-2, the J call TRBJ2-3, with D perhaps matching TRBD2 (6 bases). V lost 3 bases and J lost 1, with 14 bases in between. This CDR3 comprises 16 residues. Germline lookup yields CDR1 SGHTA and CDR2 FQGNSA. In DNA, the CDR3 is TGTGCCAGCAGCTTTTATTCGCGCGGGGGCACAGATACGCAGTATTTT. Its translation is CASSFYSRGGTDTQYF.

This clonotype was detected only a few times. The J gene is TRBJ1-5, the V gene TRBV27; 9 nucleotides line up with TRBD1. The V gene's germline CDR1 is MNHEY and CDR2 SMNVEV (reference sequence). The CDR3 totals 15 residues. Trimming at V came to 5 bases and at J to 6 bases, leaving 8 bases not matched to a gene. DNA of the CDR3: TGTGCCAGCAGTAGGCTACAGGGGGCTAGTCAGCCCCAGCATTTT. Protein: CASSRLQGASQPQHF.

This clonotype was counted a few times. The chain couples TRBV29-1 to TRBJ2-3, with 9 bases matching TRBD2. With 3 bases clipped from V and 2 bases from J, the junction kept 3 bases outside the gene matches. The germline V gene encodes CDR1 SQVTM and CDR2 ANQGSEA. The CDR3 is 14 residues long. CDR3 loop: CSVDSGSFTDTQYF. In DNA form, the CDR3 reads TGCAGCGTTGATAGCGGGAGCTTCACAGATACGCAGTATTTT.

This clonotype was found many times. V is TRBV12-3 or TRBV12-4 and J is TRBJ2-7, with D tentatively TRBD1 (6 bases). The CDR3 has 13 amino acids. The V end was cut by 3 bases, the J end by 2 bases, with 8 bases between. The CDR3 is CASSLDSAYEQYF. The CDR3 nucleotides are TGTGCCAGCAGTTTGGACAGCGCCTACGAGCAGTACTTC.

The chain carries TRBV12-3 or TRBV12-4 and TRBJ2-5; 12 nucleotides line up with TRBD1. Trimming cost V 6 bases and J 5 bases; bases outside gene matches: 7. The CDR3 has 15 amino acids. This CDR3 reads CASRFGTGGVETQYF. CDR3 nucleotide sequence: TGTGCCAGCAGGTTCGGGACAGGGGGCGTTGAGACCCAGTACTTC.

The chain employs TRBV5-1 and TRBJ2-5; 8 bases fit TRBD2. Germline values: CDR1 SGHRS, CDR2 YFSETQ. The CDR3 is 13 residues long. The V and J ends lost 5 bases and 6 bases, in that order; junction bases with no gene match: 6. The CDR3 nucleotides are TGCGCCAGCAGGCGGGAGGCAGGAAAGACCCAGTACTTC. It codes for CASRREAGKTQYF.

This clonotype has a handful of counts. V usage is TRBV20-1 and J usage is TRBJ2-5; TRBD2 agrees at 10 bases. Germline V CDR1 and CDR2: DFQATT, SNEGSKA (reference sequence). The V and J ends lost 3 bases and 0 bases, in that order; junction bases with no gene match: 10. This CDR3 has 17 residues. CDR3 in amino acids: CSARPSGSASYQETQYF. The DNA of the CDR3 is TGCAGTGCTAGGCCTAGCGGGAGCGCCTCCTACCAAGAGACCCAGTACTTC.

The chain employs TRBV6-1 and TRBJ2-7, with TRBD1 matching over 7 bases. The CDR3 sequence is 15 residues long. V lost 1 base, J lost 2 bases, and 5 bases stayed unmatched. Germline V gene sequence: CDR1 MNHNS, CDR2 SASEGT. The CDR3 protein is CASSEVLGTAYEQYF. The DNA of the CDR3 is TGTGCCAGCAGTGAAGTATTGGGGACAGCCTACGAGCAGTACTTC.

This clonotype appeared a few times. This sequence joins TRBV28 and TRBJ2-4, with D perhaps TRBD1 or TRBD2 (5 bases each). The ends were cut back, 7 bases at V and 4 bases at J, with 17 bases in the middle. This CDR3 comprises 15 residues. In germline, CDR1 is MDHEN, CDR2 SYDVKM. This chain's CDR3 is CASTLGRDRKNIQYF. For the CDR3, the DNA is TGTGCCAGCACATTGGGTCGGGACCGGAAAAACATTCAGTACTTC.

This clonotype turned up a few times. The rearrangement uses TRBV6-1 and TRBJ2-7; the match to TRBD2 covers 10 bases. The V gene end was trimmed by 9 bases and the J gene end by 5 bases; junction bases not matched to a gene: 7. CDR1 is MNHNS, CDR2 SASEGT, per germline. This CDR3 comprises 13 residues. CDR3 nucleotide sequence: TGTGCCAGTAAGCGGGAGGGCCTGAACGAGCAGTACTTC. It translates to CASKREGLNEQYF.

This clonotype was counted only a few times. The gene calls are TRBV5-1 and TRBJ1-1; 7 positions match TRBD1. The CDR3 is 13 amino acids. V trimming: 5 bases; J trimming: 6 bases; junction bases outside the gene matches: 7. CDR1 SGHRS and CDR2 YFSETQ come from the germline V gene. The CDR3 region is CASRRDRDAEAFF. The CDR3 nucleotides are TGCGCCAGCAGACGTGACAGGGACGCTGAAGCTTTCTTT.

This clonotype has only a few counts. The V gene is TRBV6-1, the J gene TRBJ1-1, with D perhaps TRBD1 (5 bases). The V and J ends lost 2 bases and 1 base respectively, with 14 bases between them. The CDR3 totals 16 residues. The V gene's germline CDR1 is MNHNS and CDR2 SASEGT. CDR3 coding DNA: TGTGCCAGCAGTGAAACCTCACAGGTGGGGAACACTGAAGCTTTCTTT. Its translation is CASSETSQVGNTEAFF.

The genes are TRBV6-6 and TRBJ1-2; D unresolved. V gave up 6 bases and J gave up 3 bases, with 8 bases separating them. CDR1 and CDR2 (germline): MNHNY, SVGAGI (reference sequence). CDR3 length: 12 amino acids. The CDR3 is CASRRQDYGYTF. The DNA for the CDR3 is TGTGCCAGCAGGAGGCAGGACTATGGCTACACCTTC.

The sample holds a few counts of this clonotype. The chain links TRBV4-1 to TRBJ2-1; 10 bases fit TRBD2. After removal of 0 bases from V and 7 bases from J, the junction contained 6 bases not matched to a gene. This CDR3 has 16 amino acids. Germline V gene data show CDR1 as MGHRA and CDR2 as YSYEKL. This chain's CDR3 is CASSQEPSGRENEQFF. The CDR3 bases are TGCGCCAGCAGCCAAGAACCCAGCGGGAGGGAGAATGAGCAGTTCTTC.

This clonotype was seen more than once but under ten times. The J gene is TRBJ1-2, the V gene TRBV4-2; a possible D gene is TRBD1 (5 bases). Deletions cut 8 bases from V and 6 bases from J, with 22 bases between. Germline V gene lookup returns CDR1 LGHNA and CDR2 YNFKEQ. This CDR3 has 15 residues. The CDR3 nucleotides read TGTGCCAGCTCCCGGAAGGGGCAGTCAGTGAATGGCTACACCTTC. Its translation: CASSRKGQSVNGYTF.

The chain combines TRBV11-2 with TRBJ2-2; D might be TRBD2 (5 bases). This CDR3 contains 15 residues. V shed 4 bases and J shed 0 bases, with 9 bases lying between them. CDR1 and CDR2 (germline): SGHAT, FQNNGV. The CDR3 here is CASSSRAANTGELFF. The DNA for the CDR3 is TGTGCCAGCAGCTCGCGGGCGGCGAACACCGGGGAGCTGTTTTTT. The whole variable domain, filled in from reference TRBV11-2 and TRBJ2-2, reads EAGVAQSPRYKIIEKRQSVAFWCNPISGHATLYWYQQILGQGPKLLIQFQNNGVVDDSQLPKDRFSAERLKGVDSTLKIQPAKLEDSAVYLCASSSRAANTGELFFGEGSRLTVL.

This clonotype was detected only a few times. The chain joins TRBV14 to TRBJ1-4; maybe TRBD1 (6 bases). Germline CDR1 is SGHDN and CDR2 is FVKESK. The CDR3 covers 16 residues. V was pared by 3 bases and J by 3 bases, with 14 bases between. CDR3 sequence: CASSQIPGTSNEKLFF. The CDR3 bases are TGTGCCAGCAGCCAGATTCCCGGGACATCTAATGAAAAACTGTTTTTT.

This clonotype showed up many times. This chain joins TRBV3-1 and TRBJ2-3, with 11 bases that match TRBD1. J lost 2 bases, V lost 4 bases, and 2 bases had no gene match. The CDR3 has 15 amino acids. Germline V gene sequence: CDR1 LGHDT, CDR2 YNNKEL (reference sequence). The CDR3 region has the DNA TGTGCCAGCAGCCCGGGACAGGGGGACACAGATACGCAGTATTTT. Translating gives CASSPGQGDTDTQYF.

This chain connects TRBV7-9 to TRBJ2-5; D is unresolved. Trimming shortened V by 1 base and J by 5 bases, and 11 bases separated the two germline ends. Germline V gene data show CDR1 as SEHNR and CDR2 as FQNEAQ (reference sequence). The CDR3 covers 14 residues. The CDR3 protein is CASSLDGVEETQYF. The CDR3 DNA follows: TGTGCCAGCAGCTTAGATGGGGTGGAGGAGACCCAGTACTTC.

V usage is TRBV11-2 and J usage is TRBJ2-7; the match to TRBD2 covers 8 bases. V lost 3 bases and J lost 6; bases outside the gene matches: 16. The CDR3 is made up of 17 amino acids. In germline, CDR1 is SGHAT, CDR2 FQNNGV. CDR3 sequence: CASSFFGPGRENREQYF. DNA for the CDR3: TGTGCCAGCAGCTTCTTCGGTCCCGGGAGGGAAAATCGCGAGCAGTACTTC.